This T cell receptor beta chain is drawn from a study of early T cells in non-severe SARS-CoV-2 infection. Study at large: It was bulk RNA from unsorted whole blood that was sequenced, and the chains were unpaired.

Unique molecular identifier tags were affixed to discrete cDNA molecules. TCRdb ran MiXCR on the 5' RACE reads and lists one entry per CDR3 protein. The sample lists fewer than 100,000 distinct CDR3 sequences; roughly 13% were seen once. Study findings and constraints: Private and CD4 specificities were missed by VDJdb matching, which favored anti-spike CD8 responses.

The CDR3 runs to 16 residues. The germline CDR1 and CDR2 sequences are SEHNR and FQNEAQ (reference sequence). V was pared by 6 bases and J by 4 bases, with 18 bases between. This clonotype was counted only a few times. Its matching antigen is unknown. This sequence was found in an adult who was a healthcare worker with PCR-confirmed SARS-CoV-2 infection or an uninfected control (not recorded which). The sample comprised whole blood. The chain is built from TRBV7-9 and TRBJ2-2, with D possibly matching TRBD2 (6 bases). The CDR3 bases are TGTGCCAGCAGTACGCAAGGAGGGGCCGGCACCGGGGAGCTGTTTTTT. Its translation is CASSTQGGAGTGELFF.